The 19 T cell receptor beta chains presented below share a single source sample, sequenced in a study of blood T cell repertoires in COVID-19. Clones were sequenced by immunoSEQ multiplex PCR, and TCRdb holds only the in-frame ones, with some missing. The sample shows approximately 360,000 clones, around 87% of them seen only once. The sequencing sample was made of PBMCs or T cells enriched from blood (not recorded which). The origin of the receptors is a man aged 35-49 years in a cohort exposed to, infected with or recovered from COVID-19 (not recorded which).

This chain's CDR3 is CATSATGLAGELFF. As DNA, the CDR3 is TGTGCCACCAGTGCGACAGGGCTGGCCGGGGAGCTGTTTTTT. The rearrangement uses TRBV24-1 and TRBJ2-2; TRBD1 agrees at 7 bases. The CDR3 spans 14 residues. Losses at the gene ends were 5 bases for V and 6 bases for J; bases not matched to a gene: 5. Germline CDR1 is KGHDR and CDR2 is SFDVKD.

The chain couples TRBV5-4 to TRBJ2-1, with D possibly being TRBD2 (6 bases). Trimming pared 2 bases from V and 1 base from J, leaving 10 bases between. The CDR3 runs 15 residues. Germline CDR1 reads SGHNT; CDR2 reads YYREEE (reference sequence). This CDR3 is CASSFGGVSYNEQFF. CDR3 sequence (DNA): TGTGCCAGCAGCTTCGGGGGAGTGTCCTACAATGAGCAGTTCTTC. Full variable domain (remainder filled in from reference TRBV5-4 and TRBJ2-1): ETGVTQSPTHLIKTRGQQVTLRCSSQSGHNTVSWYQQALGQGPQFIFQYYREEENGRGNFPPRFSGLQFPNYSSELNVNALELDDSALYLCASSFGGVSYNEQFFGPGTRLTVL.

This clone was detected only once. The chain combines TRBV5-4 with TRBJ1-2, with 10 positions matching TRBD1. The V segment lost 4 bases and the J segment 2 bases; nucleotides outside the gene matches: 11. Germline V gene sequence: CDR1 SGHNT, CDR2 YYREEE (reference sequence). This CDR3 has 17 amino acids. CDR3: CASSPPGGQGKNYGYTF. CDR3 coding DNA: TGTGCCAGCAGCCCCCCCGGGGGACAGGGGAAAAACTATGGCTACACCTTC.

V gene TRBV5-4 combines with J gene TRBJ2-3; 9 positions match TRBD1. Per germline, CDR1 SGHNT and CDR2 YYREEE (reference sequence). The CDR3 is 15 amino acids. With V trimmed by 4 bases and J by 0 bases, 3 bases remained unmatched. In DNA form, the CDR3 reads TGTGCCAGCAGCCGCGACAGGGGGAGCACAGATACGCAGTATTTT. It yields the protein CASSRDRGSTDTQYF. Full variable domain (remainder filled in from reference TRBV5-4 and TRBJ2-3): ETGVTQSPTHLIKTRGQQVTLRCSSQSGHNTVSWYQQALGQGPQFIFQYYREEENGRGNFPPRFSGLQFPNYSSELNVNALELDDSALYLCASSRDRGSTDTQYFGPGTRLTVL.

CDR3 sequence reads: CASSLGQSSTDTQYF. DNA of the CDR3: TGTGCCAGCAGCTTAGGGCAGTCTAGCACAGATACGCAGTATTTT. The chain is built from TRBV7-2 and TRBJ2-3; D is undetermined. Germline loops: CDR1 SGHTA, CDR2 FQGNSA. V lost 1 base and J 0 bases, leaving 8 bases between the germline ends. This CDR3 region has 15 residues.

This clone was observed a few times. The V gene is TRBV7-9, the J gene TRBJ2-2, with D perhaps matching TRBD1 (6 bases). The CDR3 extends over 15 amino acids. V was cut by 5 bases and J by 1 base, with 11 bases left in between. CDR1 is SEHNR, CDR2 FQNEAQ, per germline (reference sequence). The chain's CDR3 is CASSPGVRNTGELFF. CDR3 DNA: TGTGCCAGCAGCCCAGGGGTTCGGAACACCGGGGAGCTGTTTTTT. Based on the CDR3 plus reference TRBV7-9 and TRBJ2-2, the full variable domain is DTGVSQNPRHKITKRGQNVTFRCDPISEHNRLYWYRQTLGQGPEFLTYFQNEAQLEKSRLLSDRFSAERPKGSFSTLEIQRTEQGDSAMYLCASSPGVRNTGELFFGEGSRLTVL.

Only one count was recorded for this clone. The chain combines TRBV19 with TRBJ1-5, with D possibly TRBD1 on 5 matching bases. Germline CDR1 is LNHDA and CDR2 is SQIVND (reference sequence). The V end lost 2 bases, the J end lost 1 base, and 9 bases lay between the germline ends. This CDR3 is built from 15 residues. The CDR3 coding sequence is TGTGCCAGTAGTATAATGGGGCCGAGCAATCAGCCCCAGCATTTT. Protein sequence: CASSIMGPSNQPQHF.

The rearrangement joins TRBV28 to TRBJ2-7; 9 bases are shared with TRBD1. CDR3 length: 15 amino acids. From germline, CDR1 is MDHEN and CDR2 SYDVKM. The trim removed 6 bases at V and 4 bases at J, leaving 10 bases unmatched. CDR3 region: CASSVTGTGRYEQYF. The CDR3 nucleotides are TGTGCCAGCAGCGTAACCGGGACAGGGAGGTACGAGCAGTACTTC.

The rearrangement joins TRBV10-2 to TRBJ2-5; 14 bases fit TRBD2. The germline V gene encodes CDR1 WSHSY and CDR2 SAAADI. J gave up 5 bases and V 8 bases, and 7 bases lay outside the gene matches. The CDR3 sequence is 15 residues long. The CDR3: CASSAGLAGEETQYF. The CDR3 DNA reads TGCGCCAGCTCCGCGGGACTAGCGGGAGAGGAGACCCAGTACTTC.

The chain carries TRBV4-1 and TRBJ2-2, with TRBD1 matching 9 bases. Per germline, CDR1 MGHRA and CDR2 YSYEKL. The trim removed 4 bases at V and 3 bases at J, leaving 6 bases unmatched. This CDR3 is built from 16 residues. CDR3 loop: CASSPSRDRDTGELFF. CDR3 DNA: TGCGCCAGCAGCCCGTCCCGGGACAGGGACACCGGGGAGCTGTTTTTT.

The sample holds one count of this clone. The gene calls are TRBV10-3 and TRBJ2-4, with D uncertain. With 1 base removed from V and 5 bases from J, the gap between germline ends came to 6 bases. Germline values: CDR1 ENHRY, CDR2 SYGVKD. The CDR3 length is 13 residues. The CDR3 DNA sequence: TGTGCCATCAGTGAGTTTGAGGAAAACATTCAGTACTTC. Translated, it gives CAISEFEENIQYF.

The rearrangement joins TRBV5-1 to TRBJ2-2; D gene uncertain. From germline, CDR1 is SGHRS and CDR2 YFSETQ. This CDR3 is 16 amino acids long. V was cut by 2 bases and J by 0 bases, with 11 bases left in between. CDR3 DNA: TGCGCCAGCAGCTTTACTTCAAATCCGAACACCGGGGAGCTGTTTTTT. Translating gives CASSFTSNPNTGELFF.

This chain's CDR3 is CATRRDSSSYNEQFF. The CDR3 region has the DNA TGTGCCACCAGAAGGGACTCGAGCTCCTACAATGAGCAGTTCTTC. The chain uses TRBV15 and TRBJ2-1; perhaps TRBD2 as D (6 bases). V lost 6 bases and J 0 bases, leaving 12 bases between the germline ends. The CDR3 sequence is 15 residues long. Germline values: CDR1 LNHNV, CDR2 YYDKDF (reference sequence).

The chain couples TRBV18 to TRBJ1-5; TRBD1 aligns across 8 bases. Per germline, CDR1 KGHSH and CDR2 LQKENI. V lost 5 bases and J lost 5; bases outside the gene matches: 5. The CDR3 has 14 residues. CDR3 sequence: CASSTTGDDQPQHF. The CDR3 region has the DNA TGTGCCAGCTCAACGACAGGGGACGATCAGCCCCAGCATTTT.

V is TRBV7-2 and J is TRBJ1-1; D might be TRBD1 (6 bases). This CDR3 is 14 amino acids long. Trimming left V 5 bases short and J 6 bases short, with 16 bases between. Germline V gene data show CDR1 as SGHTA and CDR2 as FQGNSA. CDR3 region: CASSPSSGTSEAFF. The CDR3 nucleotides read TGTGCCAGCAGCCCATCTTCAGGGACATCTGAAGCTTTCTTT.

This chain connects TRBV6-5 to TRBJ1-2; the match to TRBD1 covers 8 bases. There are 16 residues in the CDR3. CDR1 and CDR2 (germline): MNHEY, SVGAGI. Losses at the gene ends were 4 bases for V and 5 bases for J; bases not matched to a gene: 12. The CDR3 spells CASSFRQGNLLYGYTF. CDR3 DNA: TGTGCCAGCAGTTTTAGACAGGGGAACCTTCTTTATGGCTACACCTTC.

This CDR3 reads CASRRQGVRNQPQHF. For the CDR3, the DNA is TGTGCCAGCAGACGGCAGGGGGTTCGCAATCAGCCCCAGCATTTT. This chain joins TRBV28 and TRBJ1-5, with TRBD1 matching 7 bases. The CDR3 length is 15 residues. Germline V gene sequence: CDR1 MDHEN, CDR2 SYDVKM. V shed 6 bases and J 2 bases; nucleotides not matched to a gene: 7. The complete variable domain, with remaining parts taken from reference TRBV28 and TRBJ1-5, reads DVKVTQSSRYLVKRTGEKVFLECVQDMDHENMFWYRQDPGLGLRLIYFSYDVKMKEKGDIPEGYSVSREKKERFSLILESASTNQTSMYLCASRRQGVRNQPQHFGDGTRLSIL.

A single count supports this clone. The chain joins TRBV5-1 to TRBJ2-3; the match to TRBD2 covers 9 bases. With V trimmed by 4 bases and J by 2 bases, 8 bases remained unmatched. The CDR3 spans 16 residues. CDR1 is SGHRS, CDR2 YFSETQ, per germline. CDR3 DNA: TGCGCCAGCAGCCCGGGACTAGCCTATAACACAGATACGCAGTATTTT. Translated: CASSPGLAYNTDTQYF.

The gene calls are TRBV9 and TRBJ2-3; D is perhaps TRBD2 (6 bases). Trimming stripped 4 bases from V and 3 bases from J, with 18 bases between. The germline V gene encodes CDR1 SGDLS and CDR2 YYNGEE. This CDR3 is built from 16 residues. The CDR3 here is CASSPLPTSWTDTQYF. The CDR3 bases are TGTGCCAGCAGCCCACTCCCGACTAGTTGGACAGATACGCAGTATTTT.